What follows are 19 T cell receptor beta chains derived from one specimen sequenced in a study of shared clonotypes between healthy human individuals. Clones were read by immunoSEQ multiplex PCR, and TCRdb kept only the in-frame ones, dropping some. Here the sample spans some 2.1 million clones, about 95% being singletons. Naive CD8 cells, CD45RO-negative and positively selected for CCR7, excluded terminally differentiated effector memory CD45RA+ cells. The sequencing sample was made of naive CD8+ T cells sorted from blood. Every receptor here comes from a man between 18 and 35 years old in good health.

Turning to this clone: This sample includes further DNA sequences coding for the same CDR3. The gene calls are TRBV5-6 and TRBJ2-7; 9 bases align to TRBD1. Per the germline V gene, CDR1 is SGHDT and CDR2 is YYEEEE. The CDR3 runs 15 residues. The V and J ends lost 0 bases and 4 bases, in that order; junction bases with no gene match: 5. The CDR3 DNA reads as TGTGCCAGCAGCTTGGCTGGGACAGGGAGGTACGAGCAGTACTTC. Its translation: CASSLAGTGRYEQYF.

Comments on this clone: The germline gene is not matched at one end of the junction; a read error may be the cause. This sequence joins TRBV4-3 and TRBJ2-1, with D hard to call. Looked up from germline, CDR1 is LGHNA and CDR2 is YSLEER. The CDR3 sequence is 15 residues long. For the CDR3, the DNA is TGCGCCAGCAGCCAAGGGTCCCCGGCGAGGAATGAGCAATTCTTC. It translates to CASSQGSPARNEQFF.

The chain uses TRBV9 and TRBJ2-7; 10 bases line up with TRBD2. Germline-derived CDR1 and CDR2 are SGDLS and YYNGEE. The V gene end was trimmed by 0 bases and the J gene end by 1 base; junction bases not matched to a gene: 4. The CDR3 is 16 amino acids. The CDR3 loop is CASSVGLTSGSYEQYF. The DNA for the CDR3 is TGTGCCAGCAGCGTAGGGTTGACTAGCGGGTCCTACGAGCAGTACTTC.

The gene calls are TRBV10-2 and TRBJ2-3; D is perhaps TRBD1 or TRBD2 (6 bases each). Germline V gives CDR1 WSHSY, CDR2 SAAADI. Trimming removed 3 bases at V and 2 bases at J, with 12 bases between. CDR3 length: 15 amino acids. This CDR3 reads CASSERGPSTDTQYF. CDR3 nucleotides: TGCGCCAGCAGTGAACGGGGGCCTTCCACAGATACGCAGTATTTT.

A note on this clone: At the DNA level, this CDR3 is encoded by other sequences in the same sample as well. J is TRBJ1-2 and V is TRBV4-1, with D unclear. CDR1 is MGHRA and CDR2 is YSYEKL in the germline V gene. Trimming left V 0 bases short and J 2 bases short, with 4 bases between. CDR3 length: 13 residues. CDR3 coding DNA: TGCGCCAGCAGCCAAGATTCCAACTATGGCTACACCTTC. Its protein is CASSQDSNYGYTF.

The chain uses TRBV5-4 and TRBJ1-1; D might be TRBD1 (5 bases). Germline CDR1 is SGHNT and CDR2 is YYREEE (reference sequence). The V end was cut by 2 bases, the J end by 4 bases, with 12 bases between. The CDR3 extends over 14 amino acids. This CDR3 is CASSFYGGVTEAFF. In nucleotides, the CDR3 is TGTGCCAGCAGCTTTTATGGGGGAGTCACTGAAGCTTTCTTT.

The chain carries TRBV2 and TRBJ2-3, with 7 bases identical to TRBD2. Losses at the gene ends were 8 bases for V and 0 bases for J; bases not matched to a gene: 8. The CDR3 covers 15 residues. Germline loops: CDR1 SNHLY, CDR2 FYNNEI. The CDR3 DNA reads TGTGCCAGCCTCGCCCTAGCGGAGAGCACAGATACGCAGTATTTT. It codes for CASLALAESTDTQYF.

This clone appeared once. The chain combines TRBV4-1 with TRBJ2-3; no reliable D call. Germline CDR1 MGHRA, CDR2 YSYEKL. The CDR3 totals 14 residues. V lost 4 bases, J lost 1 base, and 9 bases lay in between. The CDR3 DNA follows: TGCGCCAGCAGCCCCGTGCCTGGCACAGATACGCAGTATTTT. Its translation is CASSPVPGTDTQYF.

The rearrangement links TRBV5-4 to TRBJ2-7, with 10 bases lining up with TRBD1. After removal of 0 bases from V and 6 bases from J, the junction contained 6 bases not matched to a gene. Germline-derived CDR1 and CDR2 are SGHNT and YYREEE (reference sequence). The CDR3 contains 15 residues. This chain's CDR3 is CASSLGGTGESEQYF. The CDR3 nucleotides read TGTGCCAGCAGCTTGGGGGGGACAGGGGAATCCGAGCAGTACTTC.

The CDR3 nucleotides are TGTGCCAGCAGTTTATCTTACTACGAGCAGTACTTC. Its protein product is CASSLSYYEQYF. The V call is TRBV28, the J call TRBJ2-7; no firm D call. Deletions cut 1 base from V and 3 bases from J, with 4 bases between. From germline, CDR1 is MDHEN and CDR2 SYDVKM. The CDR3 extends over 12 amino acids.

The rearrangement links TRBV5-1 to TRBJ1-5; D call uncertain. Trimming took 1 base from V and 0 from J, leaving 23 bases between them. Germline lookup yields CDR1 SGHRS and CDR2 YFSETQ. The CDR3 runs to 20 residues. This CDR3 is CASSLLDCVQNNYSNQPQHF. The CDR3 DNA follows: TGCGCCAGCAGCTTGTTGGATTGTGTACAAAACAACTATAGCAATCAGCCCCAGCATTTT.

J is TRBJ2-1 and V is TRBV9; perhaps TRBD2 as D (5 bases). The CDR3 length is 15 residues. V lost 0 bases and J lost 5, with 12 bases in between. Germline V gene lookup returns CDR1 SGDLS and CDR2 YYNGEE. The DNA of the CDR3 is TGTGCCAGCAGCGTAGGCGGGTCCTCTAACAATGAGCAGTTCTTC. Protein: CASSVGGSSNNEQFF. Combining the CDR3 with reference TRBV9 and TRBJ2-1 gives the whole variable domain DSGVTQTPKHLITATGQRVTLRCSPRSGDLSVYWYQQSLDQGLQFLIQYYNGEERAKGNILERFSAQQFPDLHSELNLSSLELGDSALYFCASSVGGSSNNEQFFGPGTRLTVL.

This chain links TRBV7-9 with TRBJ1-1; D not resolved. The CDR3 sequence is 15 residues long. CDR1 is SEHNR and CDR2 is FQNEAQ in the germline V gene (reference sequence). V was cut by 8 bases and J by 1 base, with 17 bases left in between. The CDR3 protein is CASAGNREKNTEAFF. The CDR3 nucleotides are TGTGCCAGCGCAGGTAATCGGGAAAAGAACACTGAAGCTTTCTTT.

This clone was observed a single time. V usage is TRBV29-1 and J usage is TRBJ2-3; D unclear. Germline V gene lookup returns CDR1 SQVTM and CDR2 ANQGSEA. With 0 bases removed from V and 1 base from J, the gap between germline ends came to 11 bases. CDR3 length: 15 residues. CDR3 coding DNA: TGCAGCGTTGAAGATCTAAGCCCTGGCACAGATACGCAGTATTTT. It is translated as CSVEDLSPGTDTQYF.

The chain uses TRBV5-8 and TRBJ2-1; D is uncertain. Trimming cost V 4 bases and J 2 bases, with 13 bases left between them. CDR3 length: 15 residues. Germline assignment: CDR1 SGHTS and CDR2 YDEGEE. CDR3 sequence: CASSPLDSAYNEQFF. The CDR3 nucleotides read TGTGCCAGCAGCCCCTTAGACTCAGCCTACAATGAGCAGTTCTTC.

The rearrangement links TRBV19 to TRBJ2-1, with D hard to call. With 4 bases removed from V and 2 bases from J, the gap between germline ends came to 6 bases. Germline V gene sequence: CDR1 LNHDA, CDR2 SQIVND (reference sequence). The CDR3 spans 13 residues. CDR3 residues: CASSTHTYNEQFF. The CDR3 bases are TGTGCCAGTAGTACCCATACCTACAATGAGCAGTTCTTC.

The V and J genes are TRBV6-5 and TRBJ1-1, with a tentative D call TRBD1 (5 bases). Germline assignment: CDR1 MNHEY and CDR2 SVGAGI. The CDR3 runs to 13 residues. Trimming removed 5 bases from V and 7 bases from J, with 14 bases in between. The CDR3 reads CASSLQERGEAFF. The CDR3 DNA reads TGTGCCAGCAGTCTCCAGGAAAGGGGTGAAGCTTTCTTT.

The rearrangement joins TRBV27 to TRBJ1-2; no clear D. Germline lookup yields CDR1 MNHEY and CDR2 SMNVEV (reference sequence). The germline V and J ends were trimmed by 4 bases and 0 bases, with 9 bases remaining between them. The CDR3 consists of 14 residues. DNA for the CDR3: TGTGCCAGCAGTTCATTGAACTCTAACTATGGCTACACCTTC. Residues: CASSSLNSNYGYTF.

This sequence joins TRBV19 and TRBJ2-7; D gene unclear. Trimming cost V 3 bases and J 1 base, with 7 bases left between them. Germline loops: CDR1 LNHDA, CDR2 SQIVND (reference sequence). This CDR3 has 13 residues. CDR3 DNA: TGTGCCAGTAGTATTAACCTGTCCTACGAGCAGTACTTC. This translates into CASSINLSYEQYF.